This TCR beta chain was profiled in a study of blood T cells in healthy people across ages. This clonotype has a count of ten or more. Then a second PCR, running roughly 7 to 11 cycles, was carried out with a sample-barcoded 5' primer and a J-beta primer mix. TCRdb reprocessed the 5' RACE reads via MiXCR and lists one record per CDR3 protein. The data contain roughly 800,000 distinct CDR3 sequences, roughly 64% of them singletons. Trimming pared 3 bases from V and 2 bases from J, leaving 2 bases between. This CDR3 region has 12 residues. The sample consisted of blood. The chain joins TRBV12-3 or TRBV12-4 to TRBJ1-5, with D unclear. The TCR was taken from a man between 25 and 39 years old in good health. CDR3 sequence (DNA): TGTGCCAGCAGTTTTGGCAATCAGCCCCAGCATTTT. This translates into CASSFGNQPQHF.